Listed below are T cell receptor beta chains from one sample, sequenced in a study of T-cell reconstitution after alpha-beta-depleted transplantation in children. MiXCR, applied by TCRdb to the PCR reads, yields one record per CDR3 protein. The sample comprises 500,000 to 650,000 distinct CDR3 sequences, over 10% of which are singletons, and over 2% rests with the top ten. The sample in question was PBMCs, mostly from graft donor cells, obtained 360 days after TCRalphabeta/CD19-depleted stem cell transplant. Every receptor here comes from a male patient between 10 and 17 years old who had a stem cell transplant for acute myeloid leukemia, so the T cells may come from the graft donor. Both conserved end residues are part of each CDR3. The D gene is left open where the match is weak. Rows may omit the clone size; those that give it use once, few, many or a size class.

V gene	J gene	D gene	clone size	CDR3 DNA	CDR3 protein
TRBV7-2	TRBJ2-5	.	few	TGTGCCAGCAGCTTCGACCCGGGGGCAGAGACCCAGTACTTC	CASSFDPGAETQYF
TRBV29-1	TRBJ2-1	.	many	TGCAGCGCGAATCCCCCTAGCGCCGCACCCGAGCAGTTCTTC	CSANPPSAAPEQFF
TRBV24-1	TRBJ1-1	.	.	TGTGCCACCAGAGTCGACGGGAACACTGAAGCTTTCTTT	CATRVDGNTEAFF
TRBV7-6	TRBJ1-4	TRBD1	.	TGTGCCAGCAGCTCGGACAGGGGGCTACCTAATGAAAAACTGTTTTTT	CASSSDRGLPNEKLFF
TRBV20-1	TRBJ2-7	.	.	TGCAGTGCTAGAGATTGGACGGGAGACTACGAGCAGTACTTC	CSARDWTGDYEQYF
TRBV20-1	TRBJ2-7	.	many	TGCAGTGCTAGAGGTCACTGGCCCTCCCTCTCGGAAGAGCAGTACTTC	CSARGHWPSLSEEQYF
TRBV12-3/TRBV12-4	TRBJ2-7	TRBD1	.	TGTGCCAGCACCGGACAGGGTCCCGAGCAGTACTTC	CASTGQGPEQYF
TRBV5-1	TRBJ2-2	TRBD1	.	TGCGCCAGCAGCTTCCCTACAGGGGGAATAGGCGGGGAGCTGTTTTTT	CASSFPTGGIGGELFF
TRBV6-2/TRBV6-3	TRBJ2-7	TRBD2	.	TGTGCCAGCAGTTACTCGATGCGACAACTAGCGGGAGGGTTGGACTACGAGCAGTACTTC	CASSYSMRQLAGGLDYEQYF
TRBV20-1	TRBJ2-1	TRBD1	few	TGCAGTGCTAGAGATCTAAAGAGGGACAGGGGGTACGATGAGCAGTTCTTC	CSARDLKRDRGYDEQFF
TRBV18	TRBJ2-3	TRBD1	.	TGTGCCAGCTCACCAGGGGGACAGACCACAGATACGCAGTATTTT	CASSPGGQTTDTQYF
TRBV6-2/TRBV6-3	TRBJ2-3	TRBD2	few	TGTGCCAGCAGTGACCCGGGACTAGCGGGAGATACGGATACGCAGTATTTT	CASSDPGLAGDTDTQYF
TRBV29-1	TRBJ2-3	.	.	TGCAGCGTTGAAATCGGAGTTCAGTATTTT	CSVEIGVQYF
TRBV20-1	TRBJ2-4	TRBD2	.	TGCAGTGCTAGAGGAGCGAGCGGGAGGGCCTGGGACATTCAGTACTTC	CSARGASGRAWDIQYF
TRBV7-3	TRBJ2-2	TRBD1	few	TGTGCCAGCAGCCCTAAGGACAGGGGGTACTTCTTGAACACCGGGGAGCTGTTTTTT	CASSPKDRGYFLNTGELFF
TRBV4-1	TRBJ2-3	TRBD2	.	TGCGCCAGCAGCCAGGCTAGCGGGGGTCCCCGGGGAAATACGCAGTATTTT	CASSQASGGPRGNTQYF
TRBV5-1	TRBJ2-5	.	many	TGCGCCAGCAGCTTGGATCCCACGGAAAGATGGCAGACCCAGTACTTC	CASSLDPTERWQTQYF
TRBV12-3/TRBV12-4	TRBJ2-5	TRBD2	many	TGTGCCAGCAAAATTCTATCGGGAGGAGAGACCCAGTACTTC	CASKILSGGETQYF
TRBV29-1	TRBJ2-1	TRBD2	few	TGCAGCGTGGGGTTTAGACTAGCGGAGCCCAATGAGCAGTTCTTC	CSVGFRLAEPNEQFF
TRBV7-9	TRBJ2-5	TRBD2	few	TGTGCCAGCAGCTTCCCCCCCGGGACTAGCGGAGAAGAGACCCAGTACTTC	CASSFPPGTSGEETQYF
TRBV7-9	TRBJ2-1	.	.	TGTCCCAGCAGCTTCGGGATCTCCTACAATGAGCAGTTCTTC	CPSSFGISYNEQFF
TRBV5-6	TRBJ2-7	.	many	TGTGCCAGCAGCTTGGGATACTTCGAGCAGTACTTC	CASSLGYFEQYF
TRBV12-3/TRBV12-4	TRBJ2-1	TRBD2	.	TGTGCCAGCAGTCCCCAGAGCCTAGCGGGAGGGCCGTTTCTCCACAATGAGCAGTTCTTC	CASSPQSLAGGPFLHNEQFF
TRBV6-5	TRBJ1-1	.	.	TGTGCCAGCAGTCCCCCGAGGGACGGTACTGAAGCTTTCTTT	CASSPPRDGTEAFF
TRBV20-1	TRBJ2-5	.	.	TGCAGTTCCCCGGACAGACCTACGTACCAAGAGACCCAGTACTTC	CSSPDRPTYQETQYF
TRBV11-2	TRBJ2-5	TRBD2	.	TGTGCCAGCAGCTTACTCCCGGGACTAGCGGGAGGGAGGAGGCAAGAGACCCAGTACTTC	CASSLLPGLAGGRRQETQYF
TRBV25-1	TRBJ2-1	TRBD2	.	TGTGCCAGCAGTGAATATGGTAGCGGGAGGTTCAATGAGCAGTTCTTC	CASSEYGSGRFNEQFF
TRBV6-2/TRBV6-3	TRBJ2-3	TRBD2	many	TGTGCCAGCAGTTACCGGACTAGCGGGACAGATACGCAGTATTTT	CASSYRTSGTDTQYF
TRBV20-1	TRBJ2-2	.	.	TGCAGTGTTGCGAATGGGTGGGGAACCGGGGAGCTGTTTTTT	CSVANGWGTGELFF
TRBV21-1	TRBJ1-2	.	few	TGTGCCACCTATGGCTACACCTTC	CATYGYTF
TRBV15	TRBJ1-6	.	few	TGTGCCACCAGCAGAGGGGACTTCAATTCACCCCTCCACTTT	CATSRGDFNSPLHF
TRBV12-3/TRBV12-4	TRBJ2-7	TRBD1	once	TGTGCCAGCAGTTTATTACCGGGACAGGATAACTCCTACGAGCAGTACTTC	CASSLLPGQDNSYEQYF
TRBV20-1	TRBJ2-7	TRBD2	few	TGCAGTGCTCGGACTAGTCCTTACGAGCAGTACTTC	CSARTSPYEQYF
TRBV6-4	TRBJ2-1	.	few	TGTGCCAGCAGTGACTTAGGGCGGAATGAGCAGTTCTTC	CASSDLGRNEQFF
TRBV6-1	TRBJ2-1	.	.	TGTGCCAGCAGTGCGGGAACAGGGATGAGACTCTCCTACAATGAGCAGTTCTTC	CASSAGTGMRLSYNEQFF
TRBV7-8	TRBJ2-7	TRBD2	many	TGTGCCAGCAGCTTAGGGATCGTAGGATACCGGACTAGCGGGTACGAGCAGTACTTC	CASSLGIVGYRTSGYEQYF
TRBV9	TRBJ1-4	.	many	TGTGCCAGCAGCGTACGAGGCGCTCCAACTAATGAAAAACTGTTTTTT	CASSVRGAPTNEKLFF
TRBV20-1	TRBJ2-7	TRBD1	many	TGCAGTGCTAGAGGACAGGGGGAGAACTACGAGCAGTACTTC	CSARGQGENYEQYF
TRBV28	TRBJ1-5	TRBD1	few	TGTGCCAGCAGCTCCGGGACAGCTCATCAGCCCCAGCATTTT	CASSSGTAHQPQHF
TRBV20-1	TRBJ2-3	TRBD2	few	TGCAGTGCTAGACCCCGGGGGGGAAATACGCAGTATTTT	CSARPRGGNTQYF